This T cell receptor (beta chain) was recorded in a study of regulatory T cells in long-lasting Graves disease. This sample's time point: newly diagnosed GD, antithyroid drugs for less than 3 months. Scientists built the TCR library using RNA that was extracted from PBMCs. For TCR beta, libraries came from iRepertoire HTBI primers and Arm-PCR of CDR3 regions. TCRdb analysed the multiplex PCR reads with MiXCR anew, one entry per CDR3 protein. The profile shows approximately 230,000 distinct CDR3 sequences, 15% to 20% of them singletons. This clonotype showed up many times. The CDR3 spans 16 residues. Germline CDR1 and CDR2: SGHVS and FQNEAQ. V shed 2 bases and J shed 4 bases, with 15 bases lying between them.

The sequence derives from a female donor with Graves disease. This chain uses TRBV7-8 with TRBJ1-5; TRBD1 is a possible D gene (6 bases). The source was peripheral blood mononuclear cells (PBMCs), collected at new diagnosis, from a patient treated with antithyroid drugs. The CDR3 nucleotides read TGTGCCAGCAGCTTAAATCGGACAGTCTATAATCAGCCCCAGCATTTT. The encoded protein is CASSLNRTVYNQPQHF.